Included here is one TCR beta chain sequence, with context. CDR1 is SGHAT, CDR2 FQNNGV, per germline. The V end was cut by 5 bases, the J end by 4 bases, with 20 bases between. The CDR3 has 16 amino acids. This entry is derived from a study of OX40 agonist ivuxolimab in advanced cancers. Assay used: immunoSEQ multiplex PCR; TCRdb lists only in-frame clones, some missing. The sample includes some 70,000 clones, approximately 89% seen only once; the top ten take 1.1%. The sequencing used CD4+ or CD8+ T cells sorted from blood, collected in a trial of the OX40 agonist ivuxolimab. The receptor was derived from an adult with an advanced solid tumor such as melanoma, head and neck, liver or kidney cancer. V gene TRBV11-2 combines with J gene TRBJ2-5; maybe TRBD2 (6 bases). Here the CDR3 reads CASSPSSAGGRETQYF. The CDR3 DNA reads as TGTGCCAGCAGCCCCTCTTCCGCCGGGGGTCGAGAGACCCAGTACTTC.